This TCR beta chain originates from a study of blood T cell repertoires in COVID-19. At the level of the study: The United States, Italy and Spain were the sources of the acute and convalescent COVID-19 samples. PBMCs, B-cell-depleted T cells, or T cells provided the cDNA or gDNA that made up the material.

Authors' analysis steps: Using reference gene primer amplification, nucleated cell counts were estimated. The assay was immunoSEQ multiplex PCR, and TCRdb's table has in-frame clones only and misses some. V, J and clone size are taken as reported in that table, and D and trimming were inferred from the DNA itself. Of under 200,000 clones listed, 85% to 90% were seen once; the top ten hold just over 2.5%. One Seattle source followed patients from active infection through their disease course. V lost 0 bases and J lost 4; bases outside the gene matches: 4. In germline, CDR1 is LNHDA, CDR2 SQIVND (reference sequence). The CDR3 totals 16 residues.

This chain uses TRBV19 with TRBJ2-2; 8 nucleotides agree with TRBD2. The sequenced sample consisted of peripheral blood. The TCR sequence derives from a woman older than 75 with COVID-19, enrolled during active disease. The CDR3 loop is CASSIESGSRTGELFF. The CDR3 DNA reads TGTGCCAGTAGTATAGAGAGCGGGAGTCGCACCGGGGAGCTGTTTTTT.